Shown below are 7 T cell receptor beta chains from a single sample sequenced in a study of monozygotic twins with inflammatory bowel disease. For each CDR3 protein, TCRdb gives one entry from its re-call of the 5' RACE reads, without DNA. The sample data list 150,000 or so distinct CDR3 sequences. Specimen: blood. These receptors were taken from a human donor with ulcerative colitis or Crohn's disease, or a healthy co-twin of an affected twin (not recorded which).

The J gene is TRBJ2-5, the V gene TRBV11-2; lacking DNA, the TRBD1 call made by TCRdb goes unchecked. The CDR3 totals 15 residues. Per the germline V gene, CDR1 is SGHAT and CDR2 is FQNNGV. Here the CDR3 reads CASSLGGQGTETQYF.

This chain links TRBV3-1 with TRBJ2-3; TCRdb's D call, TRBD2, is unchecked because there is no DNA. This CDR3 spans 16 amino acids. CDR1 is LGHDT and CDR2 is YNNKEL in the germline V gene (reference sequence). The CDR3: CASSSIPSGRTDTQYF.

The chain uses TRBV5-1 and TRBJ2-6. The CDR3 contains 14 residues. The germline gives CDR1 SGHRS, CDR2 YFSETQ. This chain's CDR3 is CASTETAGANVLTF.

The chain has TRBV5-1 and TRBJ1-4. The CDR3 extends over 13 amino acids. CDR1 is SGHRS, CDR2 YFSETQ, per germline. Here the CDR3 reads CASSAGPDEKLFF.

V usage is TRBV12-3 or TRBV12-4 and J usage is TRBJ1-2. The CDR3 runs 14 residues. This CDR3 reads CASSLRPSNYGYTF.

V gene TRBV5-6 combines with J gene TRBJ2-7; TCRdb's assignment of TRBD1 cannot be checked, as there is no DNA. This CDR3 comprises 16 residues. Germline assignment: CDR1 SGHDT and CDR2 YYEEEE. The CDR3 here is CASSSRRGKSPYEQYF. Filled out from reference TRBV5-6 and TRBJ2-7, the complete variable domain reads DAGVTQSPTHLIKTRGQQVTLRCSPKSGHDTVSWYQQALGQGPQFIFQYYEEEERQRGNFPDRFSGHQFPNYSSELNVNALLLGDSALYLCASSSRRGKSPYEQYFGPGTRLTVT.

This chain uses TRBV5-6 with TRBJ1-5. The CDR3 runs to 13 residues. The germline gives CDR1 SGHDT, CDR2 YYEEEE. CDR3 sequence: CASSRERNQPQHF.